This T cell receptor beta chain was sequenced in a study of OX40 agonist ivuxolimab in advanced cancers. Background for the entire study: The costimulatory receptor OX40 (CD134) was targeted by ivuxolimab, a fully human IgG2 agonistic monoclonal antibody. Intravenous ivuxolimab was administered to patients every 2 weeks at six dose levels: 0.01, 0.1, 0.3, 1.5, 3 and 10 mg/kg. Of the approximately 50 dose-escalation patients, hepatocellular carcinoma was present in about 20, melanoma in approximately 15, renal cell carcinoma in 9 and head and neck cancer in 9. A male proportion of roughly 85% and a mean age of approximately 58 years, ranging from 23 to 79, were recorded for the dose-escalation cohort. Prior anti-PD-1, anti-PD-L1 or anti-CTLA-4 therapy was permitted, and 30% to 50% of dose-escalation patients had received checkpoint inhibitors. Partial responses occurred in three dose-escalation patients, of whom one had hepatocellular carcinoma and two had cutaneous melanoma. Peripheral TCRbeta sequencing was intended to test whether TCR sequence diversity was altered and clonal T-cell expansion was caused by ivuxolimab. The monotherapy dose-escalation portion (N of about 47 patients) of the phase I ivuxolimab trial is reported in the paper. The research as a whole found: After ivuxolimab, CD8+ T cells had more expanded clones than CD4+ T cells on average. At doses of 0.1 to 3.0 mg/kg, clonal expansion of both CD4+ and CD8+ T cells in blood was seen between baseline and week 6. Low levels of normalized T-cell clonal expansion were also seen in some patients who did not respond. In partial responders in the 0.1-3.0 mg/kg groups, normalized peripheral clonal expansion was found to be among the lowest, especially among CD8+ T cells. Which antigens the clonally expanded peripheral T cells were specific for was not determined.

A note on this clone: This clone's antigen is unknown. No quality values exist for individual bases; no much larger clone is one base distant.

Patients with autoimmune disease history or receiving systemic immunosuppression were excluded from the trial. Peripheral blood for TCR sequencing was collected from all dose cohorts at baseline, on cycle 4 day 1, and on cycle 7 day 1. The samples were drawn from a first-in-human, open-label, multicenter phase I dose-escalation trial of ivuxolimab. Adults with locally advanced or metastatic head and neck squamous cell, hepatocellular, melanoma or renal cell carcinoma were enrolled in the trial. Before TCR sequencing, CD4+ T cells and CD8+ T cells were sorted from peripheral blood as separate populations. Genomic DNA was isolated from the sorted cells so that the TCRbeta CDR3 region could be sequenced. TCRbeta CDR3 regions were sequenced using the immunoSEQ Assay. The clones in this table, taken by TCRdb from immuneACCESS, are in-frame only. Not every clone is retained; where verified, under half of the shortfall comes from an unresolved V gene, and the cause of the rest is unknown. For this sample there are 84,000 or so clones; approximately 93% appear just once. The ten largest clones add up to more than 9.5% of the sample.

The source was CD4+ or CD8+ T cells sorted from blood, collected in a trial of the OX40 agonist ivuxolimab. This clonotype originated in an adult with an advanced solid tumor such as melanoma, head and neck, liver or kidney cancer.

The CDR3 region: CASSLSSAIGLAGANEQFF. The nucleotides are TGTGCCAGCAGCTTGAGCTCCGCGATAGGACTAGCGGGAGCAAATGAGCAGTTCTTC. The V and J genes are TRBV7-6 and TRBJ2-1, with 13 bases aligning to TRBD2. CDR1 is given as SGHVS and CDR2 as FNYEAQ, both from the germline V gene. The junction shows trimming of 3 bases on V and 7 bases on J, and the gene matches do not reach 15 bases of it. The CDR3 holds 19 amino acids from the cysteine to the phenylalanine. Only the CDR3 DNA stays, 57 bases, in frame from base 1.